This T cell receptor beta chain was sequenced during a study of cytomegalovirus exposure and HLA in healthy donors. About this clone itself: The target antigen is unknown.

V lost 6 bases to trimming and J lost 4 bases, with 12 bases between them. Germline-derived CDR1 and CDR2 are MNHNY and SVGAGI (reference sequence). The CDR3 is 13 residues long. PCR employed 60 Vbeta and 13 Jbeta primers. Only in-frame clones appear in the TCRdb table, and some are missing; sequencing was by immunoSEQ multiplex PCR. This table has around 70,000 clones, around 73% appearing once. General study findings and limits: Later findings reportedly placed an Asian-associated ancestry cluster below the approximately 670-donor mean for N-insertions.

The clonotype was recovered from a woman between 40 and 55 years old in good health and CMV-seropositive. The chain joins TRBV6-6 to TRBJ1-2; D is unresolved. What was sequenced was PBMCs. The CDR3 DNA reads TGTGCCAGCAGCCCTCCGGAGGGCTATGGCTACACCTTC. Its translation: CASSPPEGYGYTF.